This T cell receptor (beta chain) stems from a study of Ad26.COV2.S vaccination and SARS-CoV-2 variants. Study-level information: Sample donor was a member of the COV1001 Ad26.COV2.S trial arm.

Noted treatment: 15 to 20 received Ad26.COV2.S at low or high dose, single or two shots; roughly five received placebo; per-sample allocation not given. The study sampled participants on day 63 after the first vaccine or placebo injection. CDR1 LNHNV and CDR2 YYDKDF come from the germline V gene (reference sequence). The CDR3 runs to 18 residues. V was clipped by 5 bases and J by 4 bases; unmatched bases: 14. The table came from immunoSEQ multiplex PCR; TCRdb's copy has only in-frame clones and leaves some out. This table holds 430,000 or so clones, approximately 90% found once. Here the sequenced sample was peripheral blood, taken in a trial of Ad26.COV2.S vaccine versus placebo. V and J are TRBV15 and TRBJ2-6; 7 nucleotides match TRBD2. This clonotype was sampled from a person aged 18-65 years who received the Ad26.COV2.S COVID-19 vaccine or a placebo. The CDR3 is CATSRANLAGLGANVLTF. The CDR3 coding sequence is TGTGCCACCAGCCGAGCTAATTTAGCGGGTCTCGGGGCCAACGTCCTGACTTTC.